This is a list of T cell receptor beta chains from one sample in a study of blood T cell repertoires in COVID-19. Assay used: immunoSEQ multiplex PCR; TCRdb lists only in-frame clones, some missing. The sample consists of fewer than 60,000 clones, around four fifths of them appearing once. The sequenced sample consisted of peripheral blood. These receptors were collected from a woman older than 75 with acute or convalescent COVID-19. CDR3s include the opening cysteine and the closing phenylalanine or tryptophan. A D gene is named only where the DNA matches it firmly. Clone size is given for some rows only: seen once, a few or many times, or a class if the clone is expanded.

cdr3_aa cdr3_nt v_call clone_size j_call d_call
CASSSGLAGGLEQYF TGTGCCAGCAGCTCTGGACTAGCGGGGGGGCTCGAGCAGTACTTC TRBV5-4 - TRBJ2-7 TRBD2
CASSTPGVSGYTF TGTGCCAGCAGCACTCCAGGGGTTAGTGGCTACACCTTC TRBV14 once TRBJ1-2 -
CASSLVVETQYF TGTGCCAGCAGCTTAGTCGTGGAGACCCAGTACTTC TRBV7-8 - TRBJ2-5 -
CASRSDRASTNEKLFF TGTGCCAGCAGGTCGGACAGGGCTTCAACTAATGAAAAACTGTTTTTT TRBV27 - TRBJ1-4 TRBD1
CASSPGGATSYETQYF TGTGCCAGCAGCCCCGGGGGGGCGACTAGCTATGAGACCCAGTACTTC TRBV3-1/TRBV3-2 - TRBJ2-5 TRBD2
CASSLGTGLREQYF TGCGCCAGCAGCTTGGGGACAGGTCTTCGGGAGCAGTACTTC TRBV5-1 - TRBJ2-7 TRBD1
CASVGDTQGSNQPQHF TGTGCTAGTGTTGGGGATACACAGGGTAGCAATCAGCCCCAGCATTTT TRBV12-5 - TRBJ1-5 -
CAWSATPGQPQHF TGTGCCTGGAGTGCGACCCCAGGGCAGCCCCAGCATTTT TRBV30 - TRBJ1-5 -
CASSSSPTGPGGEQYF TGTGCCAGCAGCTCAAGCCCGACAGGCCCTGGGGGAGAGCAGTACTTC TRBV11-2 - TRBJ2-7 -
CASSDTMSSGYTF TGTGCCAGCAGCGATACAATGTCCTCTGGCTACACCTTC TRBV7-9 - TRBJ1-2 -
CASLAGQGYGGYTF TGTGCCAGCTTAGCGGGACAGGGGTATGGGGGCTACACCTTC TRBV6-5 - TRBJ1-2 TRBD1
CASSIDGTGQFYGYTF TGTGCCAGTAGTATAGATGGGACAGGGCAATTCTATGGCTACACCTTC TRBV19 - TRBJ1-2 TRBD1
CASSVEQGTEAFF TGTGCCAGCAGCGTAGAACAGGGGACTGAAGCTTTCTTT TRBV9 - TRBJ1-1 TRBD1
CSVDRDDTEAFF TGCAGCGTGGACAGGGACGACACTGAAGCTTTCTTT TRBV29-1 - TRBJ1-1 TRBD1
CASSVGTASSGNTIYF TGCGCCAGCAGCGTCGGGACAGCGAGCTCTGGAAACACCATATATTTT TRBV5-1 - TRBJ1-3 TRBD1
CAWSPGLAGTYEQYF TGTGCCTGGAGCCCCGGACTAGCGGGGACCTACGAGCAGTACTTC TRBV30 - TRBJ2-7 TRBD2
CASSLVRAGRDTQYF TGTGCCAGCAGCTTAGTTCGAGCGGGGCGAGATACGCAGTATTTT TRBV7-2 once TRBJ2-3 TRBD2
CASSSGLPLEQYF TGTGCCAGCAGCTCGGGACTCCCTCTCGAGCAGTACTTC TRBV7-9 - TRBJ2-7 -
CASTRQNTGELFF TGTGCCAGCACGAGACAGAACACCGGGGAGCTGTTTTTT TRBV2 - TRBJ2-2 -
CATSDLGQWVF TGTGCCACCAGTGATCTAGGACAGTGGGTCTTC TRBV24-1 - TRBJ1-2 -
CASSYRREGYGYTF TGTGCCAGCAGTTATCGCAGGGAAGGCTATGGCTACACCTTC TRBV6-5 - TRBJ1-2 -
CATGRGTDQPQHF TGTGCCACCGGAAGGGGTACCGATCAGCCCCAGCATTTT TRBV24-1 - TRBJ1-5 -
CASSLRPTAGGNTGELFF TGTGCCAGCAGCTTAAGGCCCACAGCGGGGGGGAACACCGGGGAGCTGTTTTTT TRBV7-9 - TRBJ2-2 TRBD2
CASSSGTYEQYF TGTGCCAGCAGTTCAGGTACCTACGAGCAGTACTTC TRBV2 - TRBJ2-7 -
CASSYQATSSYNEQFF TGCGCCAGCAGCTACCAGGCCACGAGCTCCTACAATGAGCAGTTCTTC TRBV5-1 - TRBJ2-1 -
CASSLAPGVVDGYTF TGCGCCAGCAGCTTGGCCCCAGGGGTAGTTGATGGCTACACCTTC TRBV5-1 - TRBJ1-2 -
CASSDSGIGNNSPLHF TGTGCCAGCAGTGATTCAGGGATTGGCAATAATTCACCCCTCCACTTT TRBV6-1 once TRBJ1-6 -
CASSSLQGLNTEAFF TGTGCCAGCAGTTCCCTCCAGGGCCTGAACACTGAAGCTTTCTTT TRBV6-5 - TRBJ1-1 -
CASTSGGGNYNEQFF TGTGCCAGCACCTCAGGGGGCGGGAACTACAATGAGCAGTTCTTC TRBV7-6 - TRBJ2-1 TRBD1
CASSLYSGGFTGELFF TGTGCCAGCAGCTTGTATTCGGGGGGATTCACCGGGGAGCTGTTTTTT TRBV7-9 - TRBJ2-2 TRBD2
CASSLFGRDFQETQYF TGCGCCAGCAGCTTATTCGGACGGGACTTTCAAGAGACCCAGTACTTC TRBV5-1 - TRBJ2-5 -
CASSYGTYNSPLHF TGTGCCAGCAGTTACGGTACATACAATTCACCCCTCCACTTT TRBV6-5 - TRBJ1-6 -
CAQRGGGWIRFETQYF TGTGCCCAAAGGGGCGGGGGGTGGATTAGGTTCGAGACCCAGTACTTC TRBV21-1 - TRBJ2-5 -
CASSHYSGVNSYEQYF TGTGCCAGCAGCCACTATAGCGGGGTAAACTCCTACGAGCAGTACTTC TRBV14 - TRBJ2-7 TRBD2
CASSLRASGGTYEQYF TGTGCCAGCAGCTTAAGGGCTAGCGGGGGAACCTACGAGCAGTACTTC TRBV7-6 - TRBJ2-7 TRBD2
CASSLEGASTDTQYF TGTGCCAGCAGTTTAGAGGGGGCGAGCACAGATACGCAGTATTTT TRBV27 - TRBJ2-3 TRBD1
CASSTDNQPQHF TGTGCCAGCAGTACAGACAATCAGCCCCAGCATTTT TRBV7-9 - TRBJ1-5 -
CASSHPNGLTGGNEQFF TGTGCCAGCAGCCACCCCAACGGACTGACAGGGGGCAATGAGCAGTTCTTC TRBV11-3 - TRBJ2-1 TRBD1
CSAVYGYGYTF TGCAGCGCTGTCTACGGTTACGGCTACACCTTC TRBV29-1 - TRBJ1-2 -
CASRAGGYGYTF TGTGCCAGCAGGGCAGGGGGATATGGCTACACCTTC TRBV3-1/TRBV3-2 - TRBJ1-2 TRBD1
CASSRGATEAFF TGTGCCAGCAGTCGAGGAGCCACTGAAGCTTTCTTT TRBV25-1 - TRBJ1-1 -
CASSIELERGFGETQYF TGTGCCAGTAGTATAGAGCTAGAGCGGGGTTTTGGAGAGACCCAGTACTTC TRBV19 - TRBJ2-5 TRBD2
CASKRTGGNEQYF TGTGCCAGCAAAAGGACAGGGGGCAACGAGCAGTACTTC TRBV12-3/TRBV12-4 few TRBJ2-7 TRBD1
CASSQGGTNEKLFF TGTGCCAGCAGCCAGGGTGGAACTAATGAAAAACTGTTTTTT TRBV6-5 once TRBJ1-4 -
CASSSPGLPAYEQYF TGTGCCAGCAGCTCACCGGGACTGCCAGCCTACGAGCAGTACTTC TRBV13 few TRBJ2-7 -
CASSPEGRGRGQPQHF TGTGCCAGCTCCCCCGAGGGCAGGGGGCGCGGACAGCCCCAGCATTTT TRBV18 - TRBJ1-5 TRBD1
CASSLVSGSGGAFF TGTGCCAGCAGCTTAGTATCCGGGAGCGGGGGCGCTTTCTTT TRBV11-2 - TRBJ1-1 -
CASSQLVRWTDTQYF TGTGCCAGCAGCCAACTAGTTAGGTGGACAGATACGCAGTATTTT TRBV7-2 - TRBJ2-3 -
CATSRDSVSYNEQFF TGTGCCACCAGCAGGGACAGCGTGTCCTACAATGAGCAGTTCTTC TRBV15 - TRBJ2-1 -
CASSLVLTIYF TGTGCCAGCAGTTTAGTCCTCACCATATATTTT TRBV12-3/TRBV12-4 few TRBJ1-3 -
CASTSARDVGGKAFF TGTGCCAGCACCTCAGCCCGGGACGTTGGGGGGAAAGCTTTCTTT TRBV5-4 - TRBJ1-1 -
CAISESVGELFF TGTGCCATCAGTGAGTCGGTGGGAGAACTGTTTTTT TRBV10-3 - TRBJ1-4 -
CSADRTGETQYF TGCAGCGCCGATCGAACGGGAGAGACCCAGTACTTC TRBV29-1 - TRBJ2-5 -
CASSLNSGGTYEQYF TGTGCCAGCAGCCTAAATAGCGGGGGGACCTACGAGCAGTACTTC TRBV6-5 - TRBJ2-7 TRBD2
CASSSISGTEAFF TGTGCCAGCAGCTCCATTTCGGGCACTGAAGCTTTCTTT TRBV11-2 - TRBJ1-1 -